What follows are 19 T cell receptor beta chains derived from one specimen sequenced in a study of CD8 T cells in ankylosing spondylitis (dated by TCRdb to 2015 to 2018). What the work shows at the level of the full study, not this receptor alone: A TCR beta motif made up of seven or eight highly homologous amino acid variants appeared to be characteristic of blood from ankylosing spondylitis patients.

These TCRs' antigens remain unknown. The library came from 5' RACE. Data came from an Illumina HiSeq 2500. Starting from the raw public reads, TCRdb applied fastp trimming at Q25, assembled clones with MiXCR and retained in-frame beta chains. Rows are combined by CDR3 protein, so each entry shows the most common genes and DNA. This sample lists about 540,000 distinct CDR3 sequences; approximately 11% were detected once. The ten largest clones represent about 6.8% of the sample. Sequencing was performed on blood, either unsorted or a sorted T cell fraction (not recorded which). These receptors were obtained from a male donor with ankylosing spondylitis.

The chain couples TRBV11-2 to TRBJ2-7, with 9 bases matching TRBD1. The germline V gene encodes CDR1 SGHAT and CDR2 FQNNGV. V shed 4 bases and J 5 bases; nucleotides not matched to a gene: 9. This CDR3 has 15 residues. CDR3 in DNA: TGTGCCAGCAGCTCCCGAGGGACAGGGCTTGACGAGCAGTACGTC. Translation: CASSSRGTGLDEQYV.

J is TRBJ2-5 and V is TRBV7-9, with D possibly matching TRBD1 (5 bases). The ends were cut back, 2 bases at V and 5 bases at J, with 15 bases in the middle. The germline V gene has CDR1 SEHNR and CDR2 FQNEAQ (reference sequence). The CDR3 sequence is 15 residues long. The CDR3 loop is CASSLLNRAGETQYF. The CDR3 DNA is TGTGCCAGCAGCTTACTAAACCGCGCAGGGGAGACCCAGTACTTC.

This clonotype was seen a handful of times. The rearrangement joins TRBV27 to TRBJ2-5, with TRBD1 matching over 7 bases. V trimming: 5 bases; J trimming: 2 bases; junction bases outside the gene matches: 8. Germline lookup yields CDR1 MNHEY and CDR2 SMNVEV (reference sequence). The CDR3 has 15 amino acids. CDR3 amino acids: CASSPFWDRQETQYF. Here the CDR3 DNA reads TGTGCCAGCAGTCCCTTCTGGGACAGACAAGAGACCCAGTACTTC.

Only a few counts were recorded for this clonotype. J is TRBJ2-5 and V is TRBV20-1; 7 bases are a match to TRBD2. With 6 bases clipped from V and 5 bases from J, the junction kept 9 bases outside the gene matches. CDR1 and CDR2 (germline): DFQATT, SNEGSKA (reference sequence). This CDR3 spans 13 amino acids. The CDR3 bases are TGCAGTGCACGTGGGAGGGCTATCGAGACCCAGTACTTC. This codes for CSARGRAIETQYF.

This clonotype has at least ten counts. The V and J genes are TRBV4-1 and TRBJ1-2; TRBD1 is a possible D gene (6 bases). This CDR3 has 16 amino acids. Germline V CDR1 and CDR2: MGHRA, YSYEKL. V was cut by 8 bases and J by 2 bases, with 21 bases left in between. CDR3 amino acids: CASQALTGHLNYGYTF. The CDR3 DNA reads TGCGCCAGCCAAGCTTTAACGGGACACCTAAACTATGGCTACACCTTC.

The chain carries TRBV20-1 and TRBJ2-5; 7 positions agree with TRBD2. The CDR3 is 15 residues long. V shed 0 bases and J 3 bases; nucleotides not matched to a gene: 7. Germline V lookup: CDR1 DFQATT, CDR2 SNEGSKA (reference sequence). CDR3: CSARDLGGSKETQYF. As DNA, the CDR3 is TGCAGTGCTAGAGATCTAGGCGGGAGTAAAGAGACCCAGTACTTC.

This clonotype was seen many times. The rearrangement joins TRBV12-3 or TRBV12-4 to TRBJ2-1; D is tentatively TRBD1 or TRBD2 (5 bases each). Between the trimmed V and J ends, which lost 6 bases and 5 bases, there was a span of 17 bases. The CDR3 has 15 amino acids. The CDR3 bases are TGTGCCAGCAGCCTGGGACCTATACAGAACAATGAGCAGTTCTTC. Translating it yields CASSLGPIQNNEQFF.

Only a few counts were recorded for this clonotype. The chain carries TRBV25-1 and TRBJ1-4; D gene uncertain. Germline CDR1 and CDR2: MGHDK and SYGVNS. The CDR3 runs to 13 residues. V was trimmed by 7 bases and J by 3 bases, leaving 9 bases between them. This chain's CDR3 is CASMRGSNEKLFF. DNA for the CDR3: TGTGCCAGCATGCGTGGGTCTAATGAAAAACTGTTTTTT.

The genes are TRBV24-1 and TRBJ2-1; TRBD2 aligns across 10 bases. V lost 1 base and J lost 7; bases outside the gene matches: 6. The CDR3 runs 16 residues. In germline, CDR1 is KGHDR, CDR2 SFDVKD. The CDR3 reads CATSDFPSSGGNEQFF. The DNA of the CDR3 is TGTGCCACCAGTGATTTCCCGTCTAGCGGGGGAAATGAGCAGTTCTTC.

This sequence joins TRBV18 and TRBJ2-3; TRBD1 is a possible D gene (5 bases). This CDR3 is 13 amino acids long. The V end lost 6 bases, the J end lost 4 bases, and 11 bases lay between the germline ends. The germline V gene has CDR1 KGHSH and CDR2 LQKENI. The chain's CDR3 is CASSTRVADTQYF. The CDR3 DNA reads TGTGCCAGCTCTACCAGGGTAGCAGATACGCAGTATTTT. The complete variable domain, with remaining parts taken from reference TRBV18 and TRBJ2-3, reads NAGVMQNPRHLVRRRGQEARLRCSPMKGHSHVYWYRQLPEEGLKFMVYLQKENIIDESGMPKERFSAEFPKEGPSILRIQQVVRGDSAAYFCASSTRVADTQYFGPGTRLTVL.

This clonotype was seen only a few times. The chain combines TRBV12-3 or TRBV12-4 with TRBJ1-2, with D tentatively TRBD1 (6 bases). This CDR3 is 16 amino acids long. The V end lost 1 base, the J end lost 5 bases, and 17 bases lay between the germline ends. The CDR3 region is CASSLGGTTRGYGYTF. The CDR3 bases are TGTGCCAGCAGTTTAGGTGGGACAACACGGGGATATGGCTACACCTTC.

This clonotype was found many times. CDR3 nucleotide sequence: TGTGCCAGCAGCTTAGTGAGCGAGCAGTTCTTC. This codes for CASSLVSEQFF. The V and J genes are TRBV7-9 and TRBJ2-1; D is unresolved. Germline V gene data show CDR1 as SEHNR and CDR2 as FQNEAQ (reference sequence). The V gene lost 1 base and the J gene lost 10 bases, with 5 bases spanning the gap. This CDR3 has 11 amino acids. The entire variable domain, with the rest obtained from reference TRBV7-9 and TRBJ2-1, is as follows: DTGVSQNPRHKITKRGQNVTFRCDPISEHNRLYWYRQTLGQGPEFLTYFQNEAQLEKSRLLSDRFSAERPKGSFSTLEIQRTEQGDSAMYLCASSLVSEQFFGPGTRLTVL.

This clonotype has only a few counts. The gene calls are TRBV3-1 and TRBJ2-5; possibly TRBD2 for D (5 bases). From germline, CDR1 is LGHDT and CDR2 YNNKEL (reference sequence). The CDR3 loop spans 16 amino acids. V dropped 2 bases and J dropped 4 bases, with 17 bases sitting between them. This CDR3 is CASSQITAGAAETQYF. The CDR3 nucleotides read TGTGCCAGCAGCCAAATTACCGCGGGTGCAGCAGAGACCCAGTACTTC.

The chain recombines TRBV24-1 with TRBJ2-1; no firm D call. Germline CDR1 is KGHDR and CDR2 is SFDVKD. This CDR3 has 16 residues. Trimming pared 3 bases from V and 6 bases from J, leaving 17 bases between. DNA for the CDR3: TGTGCCACCAGTGATCCTGGTCCCAGGACGCCCAATGAGCAGTTCTTC. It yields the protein CATSDPGPRTPNEQFF.

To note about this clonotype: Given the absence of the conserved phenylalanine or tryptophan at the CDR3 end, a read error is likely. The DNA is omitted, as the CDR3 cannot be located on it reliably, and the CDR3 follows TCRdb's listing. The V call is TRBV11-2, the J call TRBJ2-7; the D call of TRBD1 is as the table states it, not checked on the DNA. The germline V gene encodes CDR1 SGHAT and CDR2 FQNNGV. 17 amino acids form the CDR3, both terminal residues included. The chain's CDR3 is CASSRSTGGAKKSPFFN.

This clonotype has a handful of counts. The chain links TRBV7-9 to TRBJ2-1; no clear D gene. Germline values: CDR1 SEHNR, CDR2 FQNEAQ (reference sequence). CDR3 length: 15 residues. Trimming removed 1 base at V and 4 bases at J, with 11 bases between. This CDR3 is CASSLGSMGYNEQFF. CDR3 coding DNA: TGTGCCAGCAGCTTAGGGTCCATGGGGTACAATGAGCAGTTCTTC.

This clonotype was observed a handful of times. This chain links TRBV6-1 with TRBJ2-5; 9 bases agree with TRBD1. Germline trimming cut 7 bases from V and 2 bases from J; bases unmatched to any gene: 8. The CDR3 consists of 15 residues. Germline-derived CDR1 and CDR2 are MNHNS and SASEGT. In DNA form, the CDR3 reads TGTGCCAGCAAAGCCCCGGGACAGGGTCAAGAGACCCAGTACTTC. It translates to CASKAPGQGQETQYF.

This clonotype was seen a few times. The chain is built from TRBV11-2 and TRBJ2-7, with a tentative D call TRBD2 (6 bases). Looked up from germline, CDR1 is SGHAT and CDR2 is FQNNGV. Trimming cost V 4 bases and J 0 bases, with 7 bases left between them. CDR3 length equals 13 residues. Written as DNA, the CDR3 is TGTGCCAGCAGCTGGGGACTCTCCTACGAGCAGTACTTC. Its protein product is CASSWGLSYEQYF.

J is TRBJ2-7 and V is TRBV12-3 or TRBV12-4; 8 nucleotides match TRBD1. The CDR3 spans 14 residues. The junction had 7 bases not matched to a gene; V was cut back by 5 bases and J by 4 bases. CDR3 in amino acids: CASSLGQGRYEQYF. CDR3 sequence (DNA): TGTGCCAGCAGTCTTGGACAGGGTCGATACGAGCAGTACTTC.